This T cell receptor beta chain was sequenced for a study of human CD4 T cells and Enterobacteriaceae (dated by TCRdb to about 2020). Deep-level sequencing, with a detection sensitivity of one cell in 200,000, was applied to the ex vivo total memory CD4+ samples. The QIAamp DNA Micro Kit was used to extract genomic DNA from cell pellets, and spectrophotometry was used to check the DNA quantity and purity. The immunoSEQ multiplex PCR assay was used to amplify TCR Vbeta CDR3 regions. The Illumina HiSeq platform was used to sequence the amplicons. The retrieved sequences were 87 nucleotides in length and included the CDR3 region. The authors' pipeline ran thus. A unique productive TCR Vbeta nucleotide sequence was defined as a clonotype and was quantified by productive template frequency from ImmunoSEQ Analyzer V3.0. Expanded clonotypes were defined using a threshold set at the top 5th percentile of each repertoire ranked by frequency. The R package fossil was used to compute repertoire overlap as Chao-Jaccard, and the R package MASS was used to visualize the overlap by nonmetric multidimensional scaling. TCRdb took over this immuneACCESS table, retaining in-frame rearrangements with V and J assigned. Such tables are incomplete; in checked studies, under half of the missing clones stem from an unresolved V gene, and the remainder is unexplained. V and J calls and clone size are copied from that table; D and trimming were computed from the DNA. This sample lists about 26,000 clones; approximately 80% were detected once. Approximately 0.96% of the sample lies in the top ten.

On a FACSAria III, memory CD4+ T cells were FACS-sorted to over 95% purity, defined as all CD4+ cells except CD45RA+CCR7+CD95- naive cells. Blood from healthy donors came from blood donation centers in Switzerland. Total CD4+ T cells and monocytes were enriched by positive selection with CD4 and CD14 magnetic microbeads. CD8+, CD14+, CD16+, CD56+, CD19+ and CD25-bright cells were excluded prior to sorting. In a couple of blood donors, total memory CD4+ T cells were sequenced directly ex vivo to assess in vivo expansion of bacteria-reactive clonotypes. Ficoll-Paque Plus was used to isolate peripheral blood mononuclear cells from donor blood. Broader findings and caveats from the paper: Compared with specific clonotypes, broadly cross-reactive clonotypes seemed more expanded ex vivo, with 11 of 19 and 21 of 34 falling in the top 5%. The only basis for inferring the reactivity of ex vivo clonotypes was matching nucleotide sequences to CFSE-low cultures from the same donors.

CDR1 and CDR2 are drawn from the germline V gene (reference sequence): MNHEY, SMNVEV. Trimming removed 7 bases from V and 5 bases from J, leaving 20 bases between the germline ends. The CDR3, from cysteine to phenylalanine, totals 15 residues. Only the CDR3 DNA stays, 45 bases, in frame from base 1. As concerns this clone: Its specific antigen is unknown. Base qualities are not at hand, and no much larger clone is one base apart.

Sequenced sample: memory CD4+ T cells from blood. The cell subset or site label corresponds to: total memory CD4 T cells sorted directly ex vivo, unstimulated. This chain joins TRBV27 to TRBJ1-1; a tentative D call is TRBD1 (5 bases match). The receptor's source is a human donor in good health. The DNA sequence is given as TGTGCCAGCACCCCCAACCGGGGCATGGGGACTGAAGCTTTCTTT. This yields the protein CASTPNRGMGTEAFF.